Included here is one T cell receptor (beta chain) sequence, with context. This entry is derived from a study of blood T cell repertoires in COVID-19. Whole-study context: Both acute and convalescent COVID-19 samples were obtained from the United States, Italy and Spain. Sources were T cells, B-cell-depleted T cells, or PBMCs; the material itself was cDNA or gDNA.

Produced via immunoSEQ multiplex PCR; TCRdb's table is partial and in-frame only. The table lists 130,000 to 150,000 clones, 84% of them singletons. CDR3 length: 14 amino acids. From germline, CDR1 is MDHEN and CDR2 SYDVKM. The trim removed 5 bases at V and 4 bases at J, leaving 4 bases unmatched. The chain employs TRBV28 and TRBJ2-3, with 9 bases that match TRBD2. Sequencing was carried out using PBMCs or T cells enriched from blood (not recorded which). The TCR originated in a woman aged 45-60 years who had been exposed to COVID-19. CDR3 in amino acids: CASSTQRGADTQYF. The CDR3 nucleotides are TGTGCCAGCAGTACGCAGCGGGGGGCAGATACGCAGTATTTT.